The 15 T cell receptor beta chains given below trace back to one sample, sequenced in a study of T cell responses to AZD1222 COVID-19 vaccine. Profiling relied on immunoSEQ multiplex PCR, and the TCRdb table lists in-frame clones only, not all of them. The profile shows 120,000 or so clones, more than 85% of them singletons. Specimen: peripheral blood, collected on day 0 of AZD1222 vaccination. These receptors all stem from an adult in good health.

This chain links TRBV14 with TRBJ1-2; D is perhaps TRBD1 (6 bases). The germline V gene encodes CDR1 SGHDN and CDR2 FVKESK. V lost 2 bases and J lost 4, with 14 bases in between. This CDR3 has 15 residues. The CDR3 region is CASSQQFGQTYGYTF. CDR3 coding DNA: TGTGCCAGCAGCCAACAATTCGGACAGACCTATGGCTACACCTTC.

This rearrangement joins TRBV14 to TRBJ2-7, with TRBD2 identical over 8 bases. J lost 0 bases, V lost 2 bases, and 6 bases had no gene match. This CDR3 is 16 amino acids long. From germline, CDR1 is SGHDN and CDR2 FVKESK. CDR3 loop: CASSQFGGVNSYEQYF. The CDR3 DNA is TGTGCCAGCAGCCAATTCGGGGGGGTCAACTCCTACGAGCAGTACTTC.

The chain couples TRBV28 to TRBJ2-7, with 9 bases that match TRBD1. This CDR3 region has 14 residues. Germline V CDR1 and CDR2: MDHEN, SYDVKM. The CDR3 nucleotides are TGTACAGCCGGCGACAGGGGGGGAACCTACGAGCAGTACTTC. Its translation is CTAGDRGGTYEQYF.

The gene calls are TRBV5-8 and TRBJ2-7; D tentatively fits TRBD1 or TRBD2 (5 bases each). The V gene lost 2 bases and the J gene lost 5 bases, with 11 bases spanning the gap. The CDR3 consists of 13 residues. Germline V lookup: CDR1 SGHTS, CDR2 YDEGEE. The CDR3: CASSFRGWNEQYF. DNA of the CDR3: TGTGCCAGCAGCTTCCGGGGCTGGAACGAGCAGTACTTC.

The genes are TRBV29-1 and TRBJ2-3, with a possible D match to TRBD2 (7 bases). The CDR3 has 13 residues. Germline CDR1 reads SQVTM; CDR2 reads ANQGSEA. Trimming pared 7 bases from V and 4 bases from J, leaving 15 bases between. The CDR3 nucleotides read TGCAGCGCGATGGGGGGGCAGGCAGATACGCAGTATTTT. The encoded protein is CSAMGGQADTQYF.

The chain couples TRBV7-8 to TRBJ1-1; 12 nucleotides agree with TRBD1. Germline V gene data show CDR1 as SGHVS and CDR2 as FQNEAQ. J lost 10 bases, V lost 4 bases, and 4 bases had no gene match. This CDR3 has 13 residues. The CDR3 bases are TGTGCCAGCAGCTCCGGGACAGGGGGCGTAGCTTTCTTT. Protein: CASSSGTGGVAFF.

V and J are TRBV3-1 (or the pseudogene TRBV3-2) and TRBJ1-4; perhaps TRBD1 as D (5 bases). The CDR3 runs to 18 residues. The V gene lost 1 base and the J gene lost 0 bases, with 15 bases spanning the gap. Germline V gene sequence: CDR1 LGHDT, CDR2 YNNKEL (reference sequence). CDR3 DNA: TGTGCCAGCAGCCAAGGACCCTGGGACTCAGCAACTAATGAAAAACTGTTTTTT. It is translated as CASSQGPWDSATNEKLFF.

The V call is TRBV18, the J call TRBJ1-1, with TRBD1 as a possible D gene (5 bases). V was shortened by 3 bases and J by 1 base, with 12 bases between the two germline ends. Looked up from germline, CDR1 is KGHSH and CDR2 is LQKENI. The CDR3 loop spans 15 amino acids. The CDR3 DNA reads as TGTGCCAGCTCACCCCCGGGACTGACGAACACTGAAGCTTTCTTT. As protein: CASSPPGLTNTEAFF.

This clone appeared a single time. The chain recombines TRBV27 with TRBJ1-2, with D perhaps matching TRBD1 (6 bases). V lost 7 bases to trimming and J lost 2 bases, with 11 bases between them. The CDR3 totals 13 residues. CDR1 MNHEY and CDR2 SMNVEV come from the germline V gene (reference sequence). CDR3 region: CASKTGINYGYTF. The DNA for the CDR3 is TGTGCCAGCAAGACAGGAATAAACTATGGCTACACCTTC.

The chain links TRBV19 to TRBJ2-7; the match to TRBD1 covers 7 bases. Germline V gives CDR1 LNHDA, CDR2 SQIVND (reference sequence). J lost 4 bases, V lost 7 bases, and 10 bases had no gene match. This CDR3 contains 14 residues. CDR3 region: CASTLLTGKYEQYF. CDR3 nucleotide sequence: TGTGCCAGTACCCTACTGACAGGGAAATACGAGCAGTACTTC.

V is TRBV29-1 and J is TRBJ1-1, with D maybe TRBD1 (5 bases). The CDR3 sequence is 13 residues long. V was trimmed by 4 bases and J by 5 bases, leaving 14 bases between them. Germline V gene sequence: CDR1 SQVTM, CDR2 ANQGSEA. For the CDR3, the DNA is TGCAGCGTTGCATTAGGGGCGGCGACTGAAGCTTTCTTT. Residues: CSVALGAATEAFF.

This clone was detected only once. The chain employs TRBV3-1 (or the pseudogene TRBV3-2) and TRBJ2-5; TRBD1 is a possible D gene (6 bases). V dropped 1 base and J dropped 1 base, with 7 bases sitting between them. This CDR3 contains 14 residues. Germline CDR1 reads LGHDT; CDR2 reads YNNKEL (reference sequence). CDR3 protein: CASSQAQGQETQYF. The CDR3 DNA reads TGTGCCAGCAGCCAAGCACAGGGCCAAGAGACCCAGTACTTC.

The chain uses TRBV5-4 and TRBJ1-2; D gene unclear. Germline loops: CDR1 SGHNT, CDR2 YYREEE (reference sequence). Trimming cost V 7 bases and J 3 bases, with 16 bases left between them. CDR3 length equals 14 residues. CDR3 nucleotides: TGTGCCAGCCCCGGGCACCTCCTTTACTATGGCTACACCTTC. It is translated as CASPGHLLYYGYTF.

The chain carries TRBV6-5 and TRBJ1-2, with D possibly being TRBD1 (5 bases). CDR1 is MNHEY, CDR2 SVGAGI, per germline. The CDR3 contains 11 residues. CDR3 DNA: TGTGCTACGGGGCGGAACTATGGCTACACCTTC. Translating it yields CATGRNYGYTF.

The chain couples TRBV5-6 to TRBJ2-3; D possibly uses TRBD1 or TRBD2 (5 bases each). Trimming cost V 2 bases and J 2 bases, with 15 bases left between them. CDR3 size: 16 residues. Germline assignment: CDR1 SGHDT and CDR2 YYEEEE. The CDR3 DNA follows: TGTGCCAGCAGCTTCCTAGGTGGGGGAGCCACAGATACGCAGTATTTT. As protein: CASSFLGGGATDTQYF.